These 31 T cell receptor beta chains were all obtained from the same sample, sequenced in a study of T cells after yellow fever vaccination. TCRdb used MiXCR to reprocess the 5' RACE reads, holding one entry per CDR3 protein. The table records nearly 550,000 distinct CDR3 sequences, under 25% of them present only once. Material: PBMCs, obtained 15 days after the yellow fever booster vaccination. The receptors stem from a man in his thirties or forties who received the YFV17D yellow fever vaccine.

This clonotype was recorded a few times. This chain connects TRBV15 to TRBJ2-3; possibly TRBD2 for D (5 bases). This CDR3 comprises 15 residues. Between the trimmed V and J ends, which lost 6 bases and 2 bases, there was a span of 15 bases. CDR1 and CDR2 (germline): LNHNV, YYDKDF (reference sequence). The CDR3 loop is CATRPTGIPTDTQYF. The CDR3 coding sequence is TGTGCCACCAGACCTACCGGGATCCCCACAGATACGCAGTATTTT.

This clonotype appeared a few times. The chain joins TRBV20-1 to TRBJ2-1, with TRBD2 matching over 11 bases. Trimming cost V 0 bases and J 4 bases; bases outside gene matches: 8. There are 17 residues in the CDR3. Germline CDR1 is DFQATT and CDR2 is SNEGSKA (reference sequence). For the CDR3, the DNA is TGCAGTGCTAGAGACACACTTAGCGGGAGGGGTTACAATGAGCAGTTCTTC. Translated, it gives CSARDTLSGRGYNEQFF.

This clonotype occurred a few times. At one of its ends the junction is not consistent with the germline gene, which may arise from a read error. The chain employs TRBV7-7 and TRBJ2-1; TRBD2 might be the D (6 bases). The CDR3 has 14 residues. The germline gives CDR1 SSHAT, CDR2 FNYEAQ (reference sequence). The CDR3 sequence: CASSLEGASNEQFF. Here the CDR3 DNA reads TGTGCTAGCAGCTTGGAGGGAGCCTCCAATGAGCAGTTCTTC.

The rearrangement uses TRBV20-1 and TRBJ2-5; 10 bases fit TRBD1. Germline V gene data show CDR1 as DFQATT and CDR2 as SNEGSKA (reference sequence). V dropped 6 bases and J dropped 5; count of bases not matched to a gene: 12. The CDR3 has 15 residues. CDR3 residues: CSATNPGQGLETQYF. The CDR3 coding sequence is TGCAGTGCAACCAACCCGGGACAGGGGTTGGAGACCCAGTACTTC.

The V gene is TRBV20-1, the J gene TRBJ2-3; no definite D call. The CDR3 is 11 residues long. Germline CDR1 reads DFQATT; CDR2 reads SNEGSKA (reference sequence). This CDR3 is CSRSLTDTQYF. The CDR3 DNA reads as TGCAGCAGGTCCCTCACAGATACGCAGTATTTT.

The V and J genes are TRBV6-2 or TRBV6-3 and TRBJ2-5, with D possibly being TRBD2 (6 bases). CDR1 and CDR2 from the germline V gene are MNHEY and SVGEGT. The V and J ends lost 4 bases and 0 bases respectively, with 15 bases between them. The CDR3 has 16 amino acids. The CDR3 DNA follows: TGTGCCAGCAGTTTCCGGAGGAGGGCGAACCAAGAGACCCAGTACTTC. Translating it yields CASSFRRRANQETQYF.

The sample holds a few counts of this clonotype. The chain carries TRBV12-3 or TRBV12-4 and TRBJ2-1; D unclear. The CDR3 has 12 amino acids. Deletions cut 6 bases from V and 7 bases from J, with 10 bases between. The CDR3 DNA sequence: TGTGCCAGCAGAAATACCTGGAATGAGCAGTTCTTC. Translation gives CASRNTWNEQFF.

The chain is built from TRBV9 and TRBJ2-5; no clear D gene. Germline V CDR1 and CDR2: SGDLS, YYNGEE. Trimming stripped 0 bases from V and 5 bases from J, with 23 bases between. CDR3 length equals 18 residues. The CDR3 DNA follows: TGTGCCAGCAGCGTAGACCGGGCCTTTAACAGTCTACCGGAGACCCAGTACTTC. It yields the protein CASSVDRAFNSLPETQYF. Full variable domain (remainder filled in from reference TRBV9 and TRBJ2-5): DSGVTQTPKHLITATGQRVTLRCSPRSGDLSVYWYQQSLDQGLQFLIQYYNGEERAKGNILERFSAQQFPDLHSELNLSSLELGDSALYFCASSVDRAFNSLPETQYFGPGTRLLVL.

This clonotype was counted a single time. CDR3 in amino acids: CASRDGQSYEQYF. The CDR3 region has the DNA TGCGCCAGCAGAGATGGACAGAGCTACGAGCAGTACTTC. The genes are TRBV5-1 and TRBJ2-7, with a weak D call TRBD1 (6 bases). V dropped 5 bases and J dropped 3 bases, with 12 bases sitting between them. The CDR3 runs 13 residues. Germline-derived CDR1 and CDR2 are SGHRS and YFSETQ.

The DNA for the CDR3 is TGTGCCAGCAGCCATCAGGCGAATACCTACAATGAGCAGTTCTTC. Protein: CASSHQANTYNEQFF. The gene calls are TRBV7-2 and TRBJ2-1; no definite D call. The CDR3 loop spans 15 amino acids. Trimming left V 5 bases short and J 2 bases short, with 13 bases between. The germline V gene has CDR1 SGHTA and CDR2 FQGNSA.

This chain uses TRBV7-9 with TRBJ2-1; a possible D gene is TRBD1 (6 bases). V was cut by 5 bases and J by 6 bases, with 17 bases left in between. CDR3 length: 15 residues. The germline V gene encodes CDR1 SEHNR and CDR2 FQNEAQ (reference sequence). The CDR3 nucleotides are TGTGCCAGCAGCCCCCAGGGGAGCTCTAGCAATGAGCAGTTCTTC. Translated, it gives CASSPQGSSSNEQFF.

This clonotype was detected a few times. The rearrangement links TRBV15 to TRBJ2-1, with 8 bases matching TRBD2. The V and J ends lost 5 bases and 0 bases, in that order; junction bases with no gene match: 6. The CDR3 sequence is 16 residues long. Germline CDR1 reads LNHNV; CDR2 reads YYDKDF (reference sequence). CDR3 sequence (DNA): TGTGCCACCAGCCCTCCCAGCGGGGGCTCCTACAATGAGCAGTTCTTC. Translated, it gives CATSPPSGGSYNEQFF.

The chain links TRBV29-1 to TRBJ2-2, with TRBD2 matching 7 bases. V lost 2 bases to trimming and J lost 0 bases; unmatched junction nucleotides: 12. In germline, CDR1 is SQVTM, CDR2 ANQGSEA. This CDR3 spans 18 amino acids. The CDR3 region is CSVELFAGGGSNTGELFF. As DNA, the CDR3 is TGCAGCGTTGAATTATTTGCAGGCGGGGGATCGAACACCGGGGAGCTGTTTTTT.

This rearrangement joins TRBV12-3 or TRBV12-4 to TRBJ1-2; perhaps TRBD1 as D (6 bases). The CDR3 has 16 amino acids. Trimming took 2 bases from V and 6 from J, leaving 19 bases between them. The CDR3 DNA reads TGTGCCAGCAGTTTACTAAGGGCACAGGGATCCCATGGCTACACCTTC. Protein product: CASSLLRAQGSHGYTF.

Concerning this clonotype itself: It is unclear where the CDR3 begins or ends on the DNA, so no DNA is shown, and the CDR3 is as TCRdb lists it. This chain joins TRBV19 and TRBJ1-4; no DNA check was done on the table's D call, TRBD1. CDR1 LNHDA and CDR2 SQIVND come from the germline V gene (reference sequence). The CDR3 is 13 residues long, counting both termini. The CDR3 protein is CASTSGEDEKLFF.

This clonotype occurred a few times. The CDR3, as DNA: TGCAGTGCTATCCCCCCGGGAGGGACTTACGAGCAGTACTTC. It encodes CSAIPPGGTYEQYF. This chain uses TRBV20-1 with TRBJ2-7, with 8 nucleotides matching TRBD2. This CDR3 is built from 14 residues. CDR1 is DFQATT, CDR2 SNEGSKA, per germline (reference sequence). J lost 4 bases, V lost 4 bases, and 9 bases had no gene match.

This clonotype was counted a few times. The chain is built from TRBV6-5 and TRBJ1-4, with TRBD1 as a possible D gene (5 bases). Per germline, CDR1 MNHEY and CDR2 SVGAGI. The V and J ends lost 5 bases and 8 bases respectively, with 15 bases between them. The CDR3 is 14 residues long. The CDR3 DNA follows: TGTGCCAGCAGTCCGGCAGGGCCTCGGGAAAAACTGTTTTTT. Its translation: CASSPAGPREKLFF.

The CDR3 nucleotides read TGTGCCAGCAGGCGACTAGACAGGTTGTCTACAGATACGCAGTATTTT. This translates into CASRRLDRLSTDTQYF. The chain employs TRBV6-1 and TRBJ2-3, with D possibly called TRBD1 or TRBD2 (6 bases each). V was trimmed by 6 bases and J by 3 bases, leaving 19 bases between them. Germline CDR1 and CDR2: MNHNS and SASEGT. The CDR3 covers 16 residues.

This CDR3 is CASSPTAIGGYTF. The CDR3 DNA follows: TGTGCCAGCAGCCCGACAGCTATCGGTGGCTACACCTTC. This chain connects TRBV7-9 to TRBJ1-2, with a possible D match to TRBD1 (5 bases). CDR1 and CDR2 from the germline V gene are SEHNR and FQNEAQ (reference sequence). CDR3 length equals 13 residues. Trimming cost V 5 bases and J 7 bases, with 14 bases left between them.

The chain uses TRBV4-3 and TRBJ2-1, with 8 nucleotides matching TRBD1. The ends lost 6 bases at V and 4 bases at J; junction bases unmatched: 8. This CDR3 has 15 residues. Germline-derived CDR1 and CDR2 are LGHNA and YSLEER. The CDR3 here is CASSSGTGKYNEQFF. As DNA, the CDR3 is TGCGCCAGCAGTTCCGGGACAGGCAAATACAATGAGCAGTTCTTC.

A few counts support this clonotype. The gene calls are TRBV18 and TRBJ2-5; no clear D. Trimming removed 3 bases from V and 5 bases from J, with 16 bases in between. Germline V gene lookup returns CDR1 KGHSH and CDR2 LQKENI. The CDR3 has 15 residues. The CDR3 reads CASSPSVNSVETQYF. The CDR3 coding sequence is TGTGCCAGCTCACCGTCGGTGAACAGTGTGGAGACCCAGTACTTC.

This chain uses TRBV5-1 with TRBJ1-1; 7 nucleotides line up with TRBD1. The germline CDR1 and CDR2 sequences are SGHRS and YFSETQ. The CDR3 totals 18 residues. J lost 0 bases, V lost 0 bases, and 11 bases had no gene match. CDR3 sequence: CASSLGNRGRLMNTEAFF. The CDR3 coding sequence is TGCGCCAGCAGCTTGGGGAACAGGGGACGGCTAATGAACACTGAAGCTTTCTTT.

In DNA form, the CDR3 reads TGCGCCAGCAGGCCGGGACAGCAAGAGACCCAGTACTTC. Its translation: CASRPGQQETQYF. This chain uses TRBV5-1 with TRBJ2-5; 7 bases are shared with TRBD1. The V and J ends lost 5 bases and 2 bases, in that order; junction bases with no gene match: 3. The V gene's germline CDR1 is SGHRS and CDR2 YFSETQ. The CDR3 extends over 13 amino acids.

This clonotype turned up a few times. The rearrangement joins TRBV3-1 to TRBJ2-1; TRBD1 matches at 7 bases. Germline values: CDR1 LGHDT, CDR2 YNNKEL (reference sequence). CDR3 length: 15 amino acids. V was clipped by 1 base and J by 4 bases; unmatched bases: 4. The CDR3 loop reads CASSQAQGPYNEQFF. The CDR3 nucleotides read TGTGCCAGCAGCCAAGCACAGGGGCCATACAATGAGCAGTTCTTC.

The chain has TRBV7-2 and TRBJ2-1, with D possibly TRBD2 on 5 matching bases. Germline V gives CDR1 SGHTA, CDR2 FQGNSA. Trimming left V 4 bases short and J 3 bases short, with 13 bases between. The CDR3 loop spans 15 amino acids. CDR3 nucleotide sequence: TGTGCCAGCAGCTCTTCCGTACGGGACTACAATGAGCAGTTCTTC. It translates to CASSSSVRDYNEQFF.

This rearrangement joins TRBV5-1 to TRBJ2-2; 10 bases align to TRBD2. V lost 4 bases and J lost 6; bases outside the gene matches: 9. The CDR3 sequence is 16 residues long. Looked up from germline, CDR1 is SGHRS and CDR2 is YFSETQ. In nucleotides, the CDR3 is TGCGCCAGCAGCCCACTAGCGGGAAGATCTGCCGGGGAGCTGTTTTTT. It codes for CASSPLAGRSAGELFF.

The rearrangement links TRBV19 to TRBJ2-3; D perhaps matches TRBD2 (6 bases). CDR3 length equals 12 residues. V lost 8 bases and J 3 bases, leaving 9 bases between the germline ends. Germline loops: CDR1 LNHDA, CDR2 SQIVND (reference sequence). CDR3 amino acids: CASDGGTDTQYF. DNA for the CDR3: TGTGCCAGTGACGGGGGTACAGATACGCAGTATTTT.

The V gene is TRBV9, the J gene TRBJ2-7; D uncertain. V was shortened by 3 bases and J by 6 bases, with 13 bases between the two germline ends. The CDR3 contains 13 residues. Germline loops: CDR1 SGDLS, CDR2 YYNGEE. The CDR3 DNA reads TGTGCCAGCAGCGAGAGTGTAGTCGGCGAGCAGTACTTC. Encoded protein: CASSESVVGEQYF.

CDR3 loop: CASGVRASGRPSSYEQYF. CDR3 bases: TGTGCCAGCGGGGTCAGGGCTAGCGGGAGGCCCAGCTCCTACGAGCAGTACTTC. V is TRBV5-5 and J is TRBJ2-7; 11 bases align to TRBD2. The trim removed 7 bases at V and 0 bases at J, leaving 15 bases unmatched. The CDR3 length is 18 residues. Per the germline V gene, CDR1 is SGHKS and CDR2 is YYEKEE (reference sequence).

The chain recombines TRBV11-2 with TRBJ1-1; D is uncertain. This CDR3 has 15 residues. With 7 bases removed from V and 1 base from J, the gap between germline ends came to 16 bases. The germline V gene encodes CDR1 SGHAT and CDR2 FQNNGV. This CDR3 is CASTFSGSQNTEAFF. CDR3 DNA: TGTGCCAGCACTTTTAGCGGGAGCCAGAACACTGAAGCTTTCTTT.

This chain uses TRBV3-1 with TRBJ2-5; D ambiguous. Germline values: CDR1 LGHDT, CDR2 YNNKEL (reference sequence). The CDR3 has 13 amino acids. Trimming left V 7 bases short and J 4 bases short, with 13 bases between. CDR3 loop: CASTMRGGETQYF. CDR3 nucleotide sequence: TGTGCCAGCACTATGCGAGGCGGAGAGACCCAGTACTTC.